Shown below are 10 T cell receptor beta chains from a single sample sequenced in a study of shared T cell receptors in the human thymus. Sequencing was performed with immunoSEQ multiplex PCR; in TCRdb, only in-frame clones are kept and a portion is missing. The top ten hold 0.0094% of the sample, which has 630,000 or so clones, 80% to 90% seen once. These data also formed part of another study, on human thymus T cells.

The source material was thymocytes. These receptors were collected from a boy younger than two with a congenital heart defect.

The chain is built from TRBV12-5 and TRBJ2-7; D call uncertain. Germline loops: CDR1 LGHNT, CDR2 FRNRAP. Trimming stripped 6 bases from V and 5 bases from J, with 11 bases between. CDR3 length equals 12 residues. The CDR3 sequence: CASGRNSHEQYF. CDR3 bases: TGTGCTAGTGGCCGGAACAGCCACGAGCAGTACTTC.

The rearrangement joins TRBV5-6 to TRBJ2-7; TRBD2 matches at 10 bases. Germline V gene lookup returns CDR1 SGHDT and CDR2 YYEEEE. The CDR3 totals 16 residues. The J segment lost 2 bases and the V segment lost 0 bases, leaving 5 bases of the junction unmatched. The CDR3 nucleotides are TGTGCCAGCAGCTTGGCCCTAGCGGGAGAACCCTACGAGCAGTACTTC. This translates into CASSLALAGEPYEQYF.

The V and J genes are TRBV30 and TRBJ1-3; D remains unclear. This CDR3 comprises 13 residues. Germline V gene sequence: CDR1 GTSNPN, CDR2 SVGIG (reference sequence). Trimming took off 0 bases at V and 1 base at J, with 4 bases between the two ends. The chain's CDR3 is CAWSVHSGNTIYF. CDR3 DNA sequence: TGTGCCTGGAGTGTACATTCTGGAAACACCATATATTTT.

The table lists this clone with a count of one. V and J are TRBV5-5 and TRBJ1-1; 8 nucleotides align to TRBD1. Looked up from germline, CDR1 is SGHKS and CDR2 is YYEKEE (reference sequence). The CDR3 has 15 amino acids. Unmatched junction bases numbered 6, after V lost 4 bases and J lost 1 base. CDR3 region: CASSEAGGRNTEAFF. The CDR3 DNA follows: TGTGCCAGCAGCGAAGCAGGGGGCAGGAACACTGAAGCTTTCTTT.

This clone showed up just once. The V and J genes are TRBV14 and TRBJ2-7, with 8 bases fitting TRBD1. This CDR3 has 15 residues. CDR1 and CDR2 (germline): SGHDN, FVKESK. V lost 3 bases, J lost 2 bases, and 6 bases stayed unmatched. CDR3 coding DNA: TGTGCCAGCAGCCAGCCTGGGACAGGCCCCTACGAGCAGTACTTC. Protein product: CASSQPGTGPYEQYF. The entire variable domain, with the rest obtained from reference TRBV14 and TRBJ2-7, is as follows: EAGVTQFPSHSVIEKGQTVTLRCDPISGHDNLYWYRRVMGKEIKFLLHFVKESKQDESGMPNNRFLAERTGGTYSTLKVQPAELEDSGVYFCASSQPGTGPYEQYFGPGTRLTVT.

The rearrangement uses TRBV28 and TRBJ1-4; no clear D gene. Trimming took 10 bases from V and 5 from J, leaving 5 bases between them. The germline V gene has CDR1 MDHEN and CDR2 SYDVKM. This CDR3 has 10 residues. The CDR3 DNA is TGTGCCACCGCGAATGAAAAACTGTTTTTT. It yields the protein CATANEKLFF.

The chain combines TRBV19 with TRBJ2-7; TRBD2 matches 7 bases. The CDR3 runs 13 residues. Trimming cost V 8 bases and J 5 bases; bases outside gene matches: 9. Looked up from germline, CDR1 is LNHDA and CDR2 is SQIVND (reference sequence). CDR3 coding DNA: TGTGCCAGTCGGGGGGAGGGCCGCCACGAGCAGTACTTC. Its protein is CASRGEGRHEQYF.

This chain uses TRBV7-9 with TRBJ2-7, with D perhaps matching TRBD1 (6 bases). The CDR3 extends over 15 amino acids. Between the trimmed V and J ends, which lost 2 bases and 7 bases, there was a span of 18 bases. Germline V CDR1 and CDR2: SEHNR, FQNEAQ (reference sequence). CDR3 amino acids: CASSLQGSTIREQYF. The CDR3 DNA follows: TGTGCCAGCAGCTTACAGGGGTCCACCATACGAGAGCAGTACTTC.

The chain couples TRBV15 to TRBJ2-1; no clear D. Per germline, CDR1 LNHNV and CDR2 YYDKDF (reference sequence). V was shortened by 7 bases and J by 0 bases, with 10 bases between the two germline ends. The length of the CDR3 is 14 residues. In DNA, the CDR3 is TGTGCCACCAAAAGCCTGGTCTCCTACAATGAGCAGTTCTTC. Translation: CATKSLVSYNEQFF.

The chain uses TRBV5-4 and TRBJ2-1, with 7 nucleotides matching TRBD1. This CDR3 region has 16 residues. CDR1 and CDR2 from the germline V gene are SGHNT and YYREEE (reference sequence). Trimming at V came to 0 bases and at J to 6 bases, leaving 9 bases not matched to a gene. In DNA form, the CDR3 reads TGTGCCAGCAGCTTGGCCGGGACAGAAGATTCCAATGAGCAGTTCTTC. The encoded protein is CASSLAGTEDSNEQFF. The complete variable domain, with remaining parts taken from reference TRBV5-4 and TRBJ2-1, reads ETGVTQSPTHLIKTRGQQVTLRCSSQSGHNTVSWYQQALGQGPQFIFQYYREEENGRGNFPPRFSGLQFPNYSSELNVNALELDDSALYLCASSLAGTEDSNEQFFGPGTRLTVL.